This T cell receptor (beta chain) derives from a study of CD8+CD57+ T cells in acquired aplastic anemia. Overall study: Quantities of DNA derived from sorted CD4+ and CD8+ cells averaged approximately 3 ug.

Patients selected for sequencing had displayed CD8+CD57+ cell expansion by flow cytometry. This clonotype was picked up a small number of times. Profiling that covered TCR beta VDJ and CDR3 relied on genomic DNA as its template. In TCRdb, the reads were re-called with MiXCR into one record per CDR3 protein. The table records some 170,000 distinct CDR3 sequences, roughly 43% of them present only once. V lost 0 bases and J lost 6; bases outside the gene matches: 9. This CDR3 region has 16 residues. Germline loops: CDR1 ENHRY, CDR2 SYGVKD. The TCR was taken from a human donor with aplastic anemia. This rearrangement joins TRBV10-3 to TRBJ2-7, with 9 bases that match TRBD2. The specimen was sorted CD4+, CD8+, or CD8+CD57+ T cells (not recorded which) from PBMCs. The CDR3 reads CAISESGGTSRSEQYF. The CDR3 DNA is TGTGCCATCAGTGAGTCGGGCGGGACTAGCCGCTCCGAGCAGTACTTC.